This TCR beta chain emerged from a study of chemoradiotherapy in HPV16-positive cancers. The method was immunoSEQ multiplex PCR; TCRdb's version includes in-frame clones alone and lacks a portion of them. Of over 3,500 clones in the sample, about four fifths were seen once. V lost 6 bases to trimming and J lost 1 base, with 7 bases between them. This CDR3 is 13 amino acids long. CDR1 KGHSH and CDR2 LQKENI come from the germline V gene. This TCR was recovered from a human donor with HPV-associated anogenital cancer. The sample consisted of tumor tissue, taken from a patient who underwent chemoradiotherapy. V gene TRBV18 combines with J gene TRBJ1-3, with D tentatively TRBD1 (6 bases). The CDR3 loop reads CASSQGSGNTIYF. CDR3 nucleotides: TGTGCCAGCTCCCAGGGGTCTGGAAACACCATATATTTT.